The rows below give T cell receptor beta chains drawn from one sample of a study of blood T cell repertoires in COVID-19. Clones were sequenced by immunoSEQ multiplex PCR, and TCRdb holds only the in-frame ones, with some missing. This table holds just over 250,000 clones, more than 85% found once. Sequenced sample: peripheral blood. The receptors come from a person under 35 with COVID-19, enrolled during active disease. The conserved cysteine and the conserved F or W are not part of the CDR3 here. A D gene is named only where the DNA matches it firmly.

>TRBV5-1|TRBD2
ASSLASGREAETQY
>TRBV29-1|.
SVEGDPSGSYEQY
>TRBV5-1|TRBD1
ASKGQGENEKLF
>TRBV27|.
ASSLTGGHYNEQF
>TRBV18|TRBD2
ASSPPLAGGQYEQY
>TRBV6-1|TRBD1
ASSDQTGTEAF
>TRBV13|TRBD1
ASSLRDRGYNEQF
>TRBV7-9|.
ASSLREPDTQY
>TRBV28|.
ASSFGRGTDTQY
>TRBV2|TRBD1
ASCDRGNQPQH
>TRBV5-4|.
ASSRQENYGYT
>TRBV27|.
ASSSKTALHSPLH
>TRBV4-3|TRBD2
ASSQDLAGGPDTQY
>TRBV5-1|.
ASSPADSLNTEAF
>TRBV24-1|TRBD2
ATSALGGAADSYNEQF
>TRBV4-2|TRBD1
ASSQDGDRAYNEQF
>TRBV4-2|.
ASSVGASSDYEQY
>TRBV5-1|TRBD1
ASSSMGQGYPQH
>TRBV7-2|.
ASSLGQPGLRVAAEQY
>TRBV28|TRBD1
ASSLEGQGGPQH
>TRBV6-6|.
ASSYSPQGSGNTIY
>TRBV29-1|TRBD2
SVEGLASYNEQF
>TRBV7-2|.
ASSLGRFSTDTQY
>TRBV5-6|.
ASSLEVGVSYEQY
>TRBV4-3|.
ASSQYGQTNEKLF
>TRBV2|.
ASSPDRFYEQY
>TRBV5-4|TRBD1
ASSFGGTGAHEQF
>TRBV27|.
ASSPFSSSYEQY
>TRBV7-6|.
ASSPTGGTGANVLT
>TRBV20-1|.
SASGYNEQF
>TRBV19|.
ASTGYMNTEAF
>TRBV7-9|.
ASSLDRITGFTEAF
>TRBV7-2|.
ASSLFPQGNTEAF
>TRBV28|TRBD2
ASSLRGDEQY
>TRBV24-1|.
ATSDSWALGQPQH
>TRBV10-3|TRBD1
AISPGRGDRGRIQY
>TRBV4-1|.
ASSQGALAHENEQY
>TRBV5-1|.
ASSLKLDTEAF
>TRBV15|.
ATSRIAIPAELF
>TRBV4-1|.
ASSRLTLSQPQH
>TRBV4-3|.
ASSQDRGYEQY
>TRBV2|TRBD2
ASRAGDTQY
>TRBV7-8|TRBD1
ASSSRTGNVYEQY
>TRBV30|.
AWSVQEGVNTEAF
>TRBV27|TRBD1
ASSLLFAGGGDTEAF